This TCR beta chain was sequenced for a study of OX40 agonist ivuxolimab in advanced cancers. Germline CDR1 reads SGDLS; CDR2 reads YYNGEE. Trimming took 4 bases from V and 1 from J, leaving 11 bases between them. The CDR3 contains 14 residues. Sequencing used immunoSEQ multiplex PCR; TCRdb keeps in-frame clones, though not all of them. Among 49,000 or so clones, around 90% were seen once, and the ten largest hold around 11%. The input for sequencing was CD4+ or CD8+ T cells sorted from blood, taken in a trial of the OX40 agonist ivuxolimab. The receptor was isolated from an adult with an advanced solid tumor such as melanoma, head and neck, liver or kidney cancer. The rearrangement links TRBV9 to TRBJ1-1; a weak D match, TRBD1 (6 bases). The CDR3 nucleotides read TGTGCCAGCAGCCCGACAGGTCAGAACACTGAAGCTTTCTTT. This codes for CASSPTGQNTEAFF.